Given below is one TCR beta chain in context. Its antigen remains unknown. The sample is drawn from a study of CXCR3-negative and CXCR3-positive naive CD8 T cells. Carrying UMI labels, the TRB cDNA libraries were prepared through 5' RACE. No DNA is given; TCRdb re-called the 5' RACE reads and lists each CDR3 protein once. The listing records 150,000 or so distinct CDR3 sequences. The study, taken as a whole, reports: After cryopreservation, CXCR3 expression dropped partially; most assays used fresh PBMCs. Naive subsets showed comparable surface CD5, and TCR interaction strength was also inferred from TRB CDR3 physicochemistry. Relative to CXCR3-negative naive cells, CXCR3-positive naive cells had more hydrophobic TRB CDR3s. Naive cells used TRBV-TRBJ genes in much the same way whether CXCR3-negative or CXCR3-positive; memory cells did not.

The CDR3 is 17 amino acids. Germline V lookup: CDR1 LGHNA, CDR2 YNFKEQ. Using triplicate sorts, about 270,000 cells were collected each time from every CD8+ T cell subset. Sequencing was carried out using naive CXCR3+ CD8+ T cells from blood. As to subset: CD45RO-CCR7+CD27+CD95- naive CD8+ T cells expressing CXCR3 (TNR3+). The clonotype comes from a human donor in good health. Some clones in this sample may be carry-over from other donors' samples. This chain joins TRBV4-2 and TRBJ2-1; TCRdb calls TRBD2, which cannot be checked without DNA. This CDR3 is CASSQDWERTFYNEQFF.